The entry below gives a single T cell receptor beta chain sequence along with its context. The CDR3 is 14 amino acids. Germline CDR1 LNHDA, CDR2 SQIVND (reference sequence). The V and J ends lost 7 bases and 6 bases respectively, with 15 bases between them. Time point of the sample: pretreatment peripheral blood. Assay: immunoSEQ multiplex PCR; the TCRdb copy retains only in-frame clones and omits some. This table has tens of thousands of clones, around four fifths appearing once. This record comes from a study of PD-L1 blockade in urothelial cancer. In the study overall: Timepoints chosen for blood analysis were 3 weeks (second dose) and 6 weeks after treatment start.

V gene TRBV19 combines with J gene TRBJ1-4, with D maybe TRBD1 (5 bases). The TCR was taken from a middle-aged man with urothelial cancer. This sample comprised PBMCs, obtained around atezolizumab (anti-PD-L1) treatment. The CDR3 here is CASMVTGGDEKLFF. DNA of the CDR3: TGTGCCAGTATGGTCACGGGAGGGGATGAAAAACTGTTTTTT.